The rows below give T cell receptor beta chains drawn from one sample of a study of CD8 T cells in ankylosing spondylitis. TCRdb reanalysed the 5' RACE reads using MiXCR and keeps one entry per CDR3 protein. The sample records approximately 220,000 distinct CDR3 sequences, over 9.5% being singletons. Input material: blood, either unsorted or a sorted T cell fraction (not recorded which). These receptors were taken from a male donor with ankylosing spondylitis or in good health (not recorded which). The CDR3 runs from the conserved cysteine through the conserved F or W. D genes are given only for firm matches. Size is stated for part of the rows, as once, few or many counts, or as a class when the clone is expanded.

size	D	V	J	DNA	CDR3
few	-	TRBV20-1	TRBJ2-3	TGCAGTGCCCAGCCCCAAGGGCTGGCAGATACGCAGTATTTT	CSAQPQGLADTQYF
-	-	TRBV12-3/TRBV12-4	TRBJ1-2	TGTGCCAGCAGTTTCTCGGAGTCTGGCTACACCTTC	CASSFSESGYTF
few	-	TRBV5-8	TRBJ2-5	TGTGCCAGCAGTGGAGAGGGACTTAGGTGGGGCAGGGAGACCCAGTACTTC	CASSGEGLRWGRETQYF
many	-	TRBV29-1	TRBJ1-4	TGCAGCGTTTTTTCCGGGTTAGGTTCTAATGAAAAACTGTTTTTT	CSVFSGLGSNEKLFF
many	TRBD2	TRBV24-1	TRBJ2-2	TGTGCCACCAGTGATGCCCGACTAGCGGGGGGCACCGGGGAGCTGTTTTTT	CATSDARLAGGTGELFF
-	TRBD1	TRBV30	TRBJ1-5	TGTGCCTGGAGGACAGGGGATAATCAGCCCCAGCATTTT	CAWRTGDNQPQHF
many	TRBD1	TRBV20-1	TRBJ2-4	TGCAGTGCCCTCGACCGACAGGGGGCCAACATTCAGTACTTC	CSALDRQGANIQYF
many	-	TRBV7-9	TRBJ2-7	TGTGCCAGCAGCCGTCAGTCCCCCTACGAGCAGTACTTC	CASSRQSPYEQYF
many	-	TRBV12-3/TRBV12-4	TRBJ2-7	TGTGCCAGTCAGCCGGGACAAGACAACGAGCAGTACTTC	CASQPGQDNEQYF
-	-	TRBV5-1	TRBJ2-1	TGCGCCAGCAGCTTGAGGTCAAATGAGCAGTTCTTC	CASSLRSNEQFF
-	-	TRBV5-1	TRBJ1-3	TGCGCCAGTCGCACAGGCCCCTCTGGAAACACCATATATTTT	CASRTGPSGNTIYF
many	-	TRBV12-3/TRBV12-4	TRBJ1-2	TGTGCCAGCACCAGGGAAGCCACTAACTATGGCTACACCTTC	CASTREATNYGYTF
many	TRBD1	TRBV5-1	TRBJ1-5	TGCGCCAGCAGCCCGGGACAGGGCAATCAGCCCCAGCATTTT	CASSPGQGNQPQHF
many	-	TRBV5-6	TRBJ2-3	TGTGCCAGCAGCTTTATCACAGATACGCAGTATTTT	CASSFITDTQYF
-	TRBD1	TRBV12-3/TRBV12-4	TRBJ2-7	TGTGCCAGCAGTTTAGCCGGGACAGGGGGAGTCGACGAGCAGTACTTC	CASSLAGTGGVDEQYF
-	-	TRBV9	TRBJ2-7	TGTGCCAGCAGCCCGGGCAGGGTCAAGATAGACGAGCAGTACTTC	CASSPGRVKIDEQYF
many	TRBD2	TRBV20-1	TRBJ2-7	TGCAGTGCTAGACCGGGACTGGGGGAGGGCGAGCAGTACTTC	CSARPGLGEGEQYF
many	-	TRBV7-2	TRBJ1-2	TGTGCCAGCACCCTCCGGACAGAGGACTATGGCTACACCTTC	CASTLRTEDYGYTF
many	-	TRBV7-3	TRBJ1-2	TGTGCCAGCAGCTCAGAGCCGGGAAGCATAGGCTACACCTTC	CASSSEPGSIGYTF
-	-	TRBV11-2	TRBJ1-5	TGTGCCAGCAGCCCAGATAATGGGGAAAGGCCCCAGCATTTT	CASSPDNGERPQHF
few	-	TRBV6-2/TRBV6-3	TRBJ2-1	TGTGCCAGCTACGAACAGATGGGGGGGCAGGTTGAGCAGTTCTTC	CASYEQMGGQVEQFF
many	TRBD2	TRBV2	TRBJ2-7	TGTGCCAGCGGGACTAGCGGGGAATACGAGCAGTACTTC	CASGTSGEYEQYF
few	TRBD1	TRBV5-8	TRBJ2-5	TGTGCCAGCAGCACGGGGACAGGGACGGAGACCCAGTACTTC	CASSTGTGTETQYF
few	-	TRBV27	TRBJ2-7	TGTGCCAGCAGAGCGACAGCGACCTACGAGCAGTACTTC	CASRATATYEQYF
many	-	TRBV12-3/TRBV12-4	TRBJ1-6	TGTGCCAGCAGTCAGGACAGTGTAGGTTCACCCCTCCACTTT	CASSQDSVGSPLHF
many	-	TRBV5-1	TRBJ2-3	TGCGCCAGCAGCTTTTTGCAGGGCAACGCAGATACGCAGTATTTT	CASSFLQGNADTQYF
many	TRBD1	TRBV10-3	TRBJ2-1	TGTGCCATCACTGGACAGGGGAACAATGAGCAGTTCTTC	CAITGQGNNEQFF
few	-	TRBV15	TRBJ2-1	TGTGCCACCAGCGGGGCGGGGAGCTCCTACAATGAGCAGTTCTTC	CATSGAGSSYNEQFF
many	-	TRBV5-1	TRBJ2-5	TGCGCCAGCAGCTTCGATTATTTACAAGAGACCCAGTACTTC	CASSFDYLQETQYF
many	-	TRBV27	TRBJ1-2	TGTGCCAGCAGTTTATCGGCAGGAAACTATGGCTACACCTTC	CASSLSAGNYGYTF
many	-	TRBV5-1	TRBJ2-1	TGCGCCAGCAGCTTGACCTTAGAGCATGAGCAGTTCTTC	CASSLTLEHEQFF
few	-	TRBV5-1	TRBJ1-1	TGCGCCAGCAGCCCTACAGACGGGGCGAACACTGAAGCTTTCTTT	CASSPTDGANTEAFF
few	-	TRBV3-1	TRBJ1-2	TGTGCCAGCAGCCAAGATGCAGGGATATATGGCTACACCTTC	CASSQDAGIYGYTF
-	-	TRBV2	TRBJ2-3	TGTGCCAGCAGTGAAGTACGGGGGTGGGGCACAGATACGCAGTATTTT	CASSEVRGWGTDTQYF
many	-	TRBV12-3/TRBV12-4	TRBJ2-3	TGTGCCAGCACCCCAGGGACGGGCAGGGATACGCAGTATTTT	CASTPGTGRDTQYF
few	TRBD1	TRBV7-1	TRBJ2-1	TGTGCCAGCAGCCCAGGGCTCCGGGGGACAGGGTACTACAATGAGCAGTTCTTC	CASSPGLRGTGYYNEQFF
few	-	TRBV5-6	TRBJ2-1	TGTGCCAGCAGCCGCCTGCGGGAATACAATGAGCAGTTCTTC	CASSRLREYNEQFF
many	-	TRBV29-1	TRBJ2-4	TGCAGCGTTGCGTGGGTAGCCAAAAACATTCAGTACTTC	CSVAWVAKNIQYF
many	-	TRBV7-8	TRBJ2-1	TGTGCCAGCAGCTTAGCGCTACCCGGGTCCTACAATGAGCAGTTCTTC	CASSLALPGSYNEQFF
many	-	TRBV12-3/TRBV12-4	TRBJ1-5	TGTGCCAGCAGTTTAAGTAGTCCCCTTCAGCATTTT	CASSLSSPLQHF
-	TRBD2	TRBV28	TRBJ2-1	TGTGCCAGCAGTCCCCCGGGGGGGCCGGGATACAATGAGCAGTTCTTC	CASSPPGGPGYNEQFF
many	-	TRBV7-9	TRBJ1-1	TGTGCCAGCAGCTTAGTAAGCTCGAACACTGAAGCTTTCTTT	CASSLVSSNTEAFF
-	TRBD1	TRBV20-1	TRBJ1-5	TGCAGTGCTAGAGTGACAGGGGGCAACAATCAGCCCCAGCATTTT	CSARVTGGNNQPQHF
many	-	TRBV3-1	TRBJ2-1	TGTGCCAGCAGCCAAGACGGAAACAATGAGCAGTTCTTC	CASSQDGNNEQFF
many	-	TRBV29-1	TRBJ2-3	TGCAGCGTTGGACAGGAAACAGATACGCAGTATTTT	CSVGQETDTQYF
many	-	TRBV5-1	TRBJ2-4	TGCGCCAGCAGCTTTGAGGGGGGACTAGCCAAAAACATTCAGTACTTC	CASSFEGGLAKNIQYF
many	-	TRBV5-1	TRBJ2-3	TGCGCCAGCAGCTTCGAAGTGAACGGGGGCCCGGTTGGCTTGAATACGCAGTATTTT	CASSFEVNGGPVGLNTQYF
many	-	TRBV5-1	TRBJ1-2	TGCGCCAGCAGCTTGGAATGGGGTCTTGGCTATGGCTACACCTTC	CASSLEWGLGYGYTF
many	TRBD2	TRBV20-1	TRBJ2-5	TGCAGTGCGCCACCCAAATTAGCGGGGGTAGGAGAGACCCAGTACTTC	CSAPPKLAGVGETQYF
few	TRBD2	TRBV6-1	TRBJ2-5	TGTGCCACAGGACGACGGGGGGAAGAGACCCAGTACTTC	CATGRRGEETQYF
many	-	TRBV12-5	TRBJ2-3	TGTGCTAGTGGTAAACTAGTCGGGTCTGGCACAGATACGCAGTATTTT	CASGKLVGSGTDTQYF
many	-	TRBV28	TRBJ1-5	TGTGCCAGCAGTTCGGACATGTATAGCAATCAGCCCCAGCATTTT	CASSSDMYSNQPQHF
many	-	TRBV9	TRBJ2-1	TGTGCCAGCAGCGTCAGCAATGAGCAGTTCTTC	CASSVSNEQFF
few	-	TRBV29-1	TRBJ1-1	TGCAGCGCCGGACTCGACACTGAAGCTTTCTTT	CSAGLDTEAFF